Given below is one T cell receptor beta chain in context. This sample was taken from a study of blood T cell repertoires in COVID-19. The wider study: Donors in the United States, Italy and Spain gave samples during acute or convalescent COVID-19. The analysed material was cDNA or gDNA that came from T cells, B-cell-depleted T cells, or PBMCs.

Original methodology: Estimation of nucleated cell counts was performed using reference gene primer amplification. TCRdb's copy holds only in-frame clones and misses some; the assay was immunoSEQ multiplex PCR. The V and J calls and the clone size are those of that table, but D and trimming were determined from the DNA. This repertoire shows around 100,000 clones, 84% found once; its top ten account for approximately 12%. V dropped 6 bases and J dropped 4; count of bases not matched to a gene: 8. The CDR3 is made up of 14 amino acids. The germline V gene encodes CDR1 SNHLY and CDR2 FYNNEI. The receptor was derived from a human donor in a cohort sampled during active or convalescent COVID-19. The sequenced material came from peripheral blood. The chain joins TRBV2 to TRBJ2-7, with 8 bases identical to TRBD1. The DNA of the CDR3 is TGTGCCAGCAGAGTGGGGACAGGACTTTACGAGCAGTACTTC. As protein: CASRVGTGLYEQYF.